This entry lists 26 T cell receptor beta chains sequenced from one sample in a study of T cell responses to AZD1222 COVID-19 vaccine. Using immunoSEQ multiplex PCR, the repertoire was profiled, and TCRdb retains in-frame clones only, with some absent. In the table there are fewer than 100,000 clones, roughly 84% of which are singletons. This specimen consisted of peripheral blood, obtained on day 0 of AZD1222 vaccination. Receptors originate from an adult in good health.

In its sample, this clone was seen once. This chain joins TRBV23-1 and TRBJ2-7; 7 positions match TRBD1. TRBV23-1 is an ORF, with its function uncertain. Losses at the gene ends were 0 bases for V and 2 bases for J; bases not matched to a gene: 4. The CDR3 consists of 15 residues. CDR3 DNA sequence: TGCGCCAGCAGTCAATCGTGTCAGGGGGCCTACGAGCAGTACTTC. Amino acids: CASSQSCQGAYEQYF.

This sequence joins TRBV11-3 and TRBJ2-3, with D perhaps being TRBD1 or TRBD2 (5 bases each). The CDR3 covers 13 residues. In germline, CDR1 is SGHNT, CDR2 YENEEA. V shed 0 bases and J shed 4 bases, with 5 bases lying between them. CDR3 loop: CASSLEGADTQYF. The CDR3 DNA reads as TGTGCCAGCAGCTTAGAGGGGGCAGATACGCAGTATTTT.

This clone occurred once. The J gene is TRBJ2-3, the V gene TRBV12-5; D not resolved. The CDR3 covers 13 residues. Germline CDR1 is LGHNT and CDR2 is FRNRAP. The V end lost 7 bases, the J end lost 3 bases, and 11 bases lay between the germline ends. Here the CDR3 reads CASAPDTTDTQYF. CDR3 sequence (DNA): TGTGCTAGTGCGCCTGACACAACAGATACGCAGTATTTT.

The CDR3 protein is CASSFAGTVNSPLHF. The CDR3 DNA follows: TGTGCCAGCAGTTTCGCAGGGACAGTTAATTCACCCCTCCACTTT. The chain uses TRBV7-3 and TRBJ1-6, with 7 bases matching TRBD1. The ends lost 6 bases at V and 6 bases at J; junction bases unmatched: 8. CDR3 length: 15 amino acids. Germline loops: CDR1 SGHTA, CDR2 FQGTGA.

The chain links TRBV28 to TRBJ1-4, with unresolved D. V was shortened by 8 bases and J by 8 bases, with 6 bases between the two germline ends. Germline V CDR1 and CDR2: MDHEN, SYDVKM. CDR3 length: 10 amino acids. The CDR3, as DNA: TGTGCCAGCTTGGGGGAAAAACTGTTTTTT. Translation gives CASLGEKLFF.

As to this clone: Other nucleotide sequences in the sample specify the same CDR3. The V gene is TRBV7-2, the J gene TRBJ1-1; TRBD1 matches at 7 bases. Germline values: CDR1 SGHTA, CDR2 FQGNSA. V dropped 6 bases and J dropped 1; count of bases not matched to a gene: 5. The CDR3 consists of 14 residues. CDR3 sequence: CASSYRGGNTEAFF. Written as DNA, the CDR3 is TGTGCCAGCAGTTACAGGGGAGGGAACACTGAAGCTTTCTTT. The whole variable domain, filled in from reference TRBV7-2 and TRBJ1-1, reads GAGVSQSPSNKVTEKGKDVELRCDPISGHTALYWYRQSLGQGLEFLIYFQGNSAPDKSGLPSDRFSAERTGGSVSTLTIQRTQQEDSAVYLCASSYRGGNTEAFFGQGTRLTVV.

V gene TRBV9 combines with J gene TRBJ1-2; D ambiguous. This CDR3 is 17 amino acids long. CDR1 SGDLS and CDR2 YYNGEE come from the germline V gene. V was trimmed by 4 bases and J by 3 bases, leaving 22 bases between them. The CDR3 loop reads CASSSRGWVGGDYGYTF. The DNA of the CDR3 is TGTGCCAGCAGCTCCCGTGGGTGGGTAGGTGGTGACTATGGCTACACCTTC.

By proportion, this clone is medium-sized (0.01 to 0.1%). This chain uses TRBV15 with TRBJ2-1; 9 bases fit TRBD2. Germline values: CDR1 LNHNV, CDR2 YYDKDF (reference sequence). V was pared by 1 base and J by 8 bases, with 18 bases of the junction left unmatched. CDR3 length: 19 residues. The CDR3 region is CATSRAGLARPRGGDEQFF. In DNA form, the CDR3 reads TGTGCCACCAGCAGAGCCGGACTAGCGCGACCAAGGGGCGGGGATGAGCAGTTCTTC. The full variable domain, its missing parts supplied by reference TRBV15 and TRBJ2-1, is DAMVIQNPRYQVTQFGKPVTLSCSQTLNHNVMYWYQQKSSQAPKLLFHYYDKDFNNEADTPDNFQSRRPNTSFCFLDIRSPGLGDTAMYLCATSRAGLARPRGGDEQFFGPGTRLTVL.

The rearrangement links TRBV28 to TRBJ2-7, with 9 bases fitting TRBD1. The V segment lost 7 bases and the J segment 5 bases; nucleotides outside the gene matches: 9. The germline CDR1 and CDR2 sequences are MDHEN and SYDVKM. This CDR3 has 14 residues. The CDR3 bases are TGTGCCAGCACCCCCCCGGGACAGGGCCACGAGCAGTACTTC. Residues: CASTPPGQGHEQYF.

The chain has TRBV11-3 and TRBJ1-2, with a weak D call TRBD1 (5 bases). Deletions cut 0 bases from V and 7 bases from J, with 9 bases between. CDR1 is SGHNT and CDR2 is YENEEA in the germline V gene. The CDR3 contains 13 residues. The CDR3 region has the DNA TGTGCCAGCAGCTTAGACGGGACGGCTGGCTACACCTTC. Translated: CASSLDGTAGYTF.

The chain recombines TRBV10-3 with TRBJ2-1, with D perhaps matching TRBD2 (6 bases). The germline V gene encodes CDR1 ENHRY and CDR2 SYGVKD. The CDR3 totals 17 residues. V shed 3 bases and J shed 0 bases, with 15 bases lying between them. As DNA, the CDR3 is TGTGCCATCAGTGAACCCGGGACTGCGAGCTCCTACAATGAGCAGTTCTTC. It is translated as CAISEPGTASSYNEQFF.

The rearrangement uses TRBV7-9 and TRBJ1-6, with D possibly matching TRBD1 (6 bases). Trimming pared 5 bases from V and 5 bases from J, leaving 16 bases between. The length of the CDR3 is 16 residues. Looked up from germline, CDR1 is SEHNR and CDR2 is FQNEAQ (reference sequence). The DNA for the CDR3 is TGTGCCAGCAGCGCCCCGAGGGGGGGAAATAATTCACCCCTCCACTTT. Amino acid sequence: CASSAPRGGNNSPLHF.

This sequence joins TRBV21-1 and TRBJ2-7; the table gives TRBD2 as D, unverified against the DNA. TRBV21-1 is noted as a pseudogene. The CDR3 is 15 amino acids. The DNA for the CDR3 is TGTGCCAGCAGCAAAGTCGGGGAATTCCCCTACGAGCAGTACTTC. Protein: CASSKVGEFPYEQYF.

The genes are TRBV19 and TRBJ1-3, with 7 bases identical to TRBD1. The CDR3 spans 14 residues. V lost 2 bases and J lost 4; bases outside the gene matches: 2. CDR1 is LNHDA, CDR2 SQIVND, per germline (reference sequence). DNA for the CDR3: TGTGCCAGTAGTATACCGGGACAGGGAAACACCATATATTTT. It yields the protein CASSIPGQGNTIYF.

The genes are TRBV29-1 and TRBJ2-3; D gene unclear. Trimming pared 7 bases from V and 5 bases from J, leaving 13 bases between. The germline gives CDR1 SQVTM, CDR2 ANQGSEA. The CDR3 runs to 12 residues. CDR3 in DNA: TGCAGCGCGGACCCCTCTGGAGATACGCAGTATTTT. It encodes CSADPSGDTQYF.

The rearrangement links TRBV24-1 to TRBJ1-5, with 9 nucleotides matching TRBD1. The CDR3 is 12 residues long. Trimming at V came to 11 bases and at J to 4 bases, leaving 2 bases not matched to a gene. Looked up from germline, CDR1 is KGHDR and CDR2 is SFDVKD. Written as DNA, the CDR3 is TGTGCCATACAGGGGGCAAATCAGCCCCAGCATTTT. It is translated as CAIQGANQPQHF.

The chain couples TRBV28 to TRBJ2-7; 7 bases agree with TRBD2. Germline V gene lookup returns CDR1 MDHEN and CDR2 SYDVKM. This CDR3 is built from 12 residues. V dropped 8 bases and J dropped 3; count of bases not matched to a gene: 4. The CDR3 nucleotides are TGTGCCAGCCTGGGCGGGAGCTACGAGCAGTACTTC. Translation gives CASLGGSYEQYF.

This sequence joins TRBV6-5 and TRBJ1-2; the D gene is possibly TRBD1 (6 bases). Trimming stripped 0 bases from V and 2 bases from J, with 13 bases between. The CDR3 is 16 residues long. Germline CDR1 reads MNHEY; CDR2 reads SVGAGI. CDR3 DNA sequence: TGTGCCAGCAGTTACTCTTCGGGGGGGGGCAACTATGGCTACACCTTC. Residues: CASSYSSGGGNYGYTF.

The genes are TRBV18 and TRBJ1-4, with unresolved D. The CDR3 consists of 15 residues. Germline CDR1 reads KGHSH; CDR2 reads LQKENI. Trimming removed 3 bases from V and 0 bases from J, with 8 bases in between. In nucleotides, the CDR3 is TGTGCCAGCTCACCCTCCTTTTCAACTAATGAAAAACTGTTTTTT. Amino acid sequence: CASSPSFSTNEKLFF.

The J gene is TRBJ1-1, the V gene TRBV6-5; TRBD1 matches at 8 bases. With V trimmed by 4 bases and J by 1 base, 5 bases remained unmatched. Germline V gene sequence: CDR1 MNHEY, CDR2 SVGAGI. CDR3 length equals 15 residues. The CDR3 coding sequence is TGTGCCAGCAGTTTTCAGGGGGCGAAGAACACTGAAGCTTTCTTT. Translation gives CASSFQGAKNTEAFF.

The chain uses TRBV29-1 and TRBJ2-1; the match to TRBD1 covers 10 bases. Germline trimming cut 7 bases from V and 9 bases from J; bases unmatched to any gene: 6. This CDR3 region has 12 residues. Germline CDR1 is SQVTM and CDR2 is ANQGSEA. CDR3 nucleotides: TGCAGCGGAGGGACAGGGGAGGCTGAGCAGTTCTTC. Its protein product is CSGGTGEAEQFF.

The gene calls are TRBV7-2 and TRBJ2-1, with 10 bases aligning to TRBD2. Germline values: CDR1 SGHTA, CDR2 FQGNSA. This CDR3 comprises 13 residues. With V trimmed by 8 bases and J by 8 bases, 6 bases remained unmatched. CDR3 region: CASQRGGRDEQFF. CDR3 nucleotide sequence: TGTGCCAGCCAGCGGGGGGGACGGGATGAGCAGTTCTTC.

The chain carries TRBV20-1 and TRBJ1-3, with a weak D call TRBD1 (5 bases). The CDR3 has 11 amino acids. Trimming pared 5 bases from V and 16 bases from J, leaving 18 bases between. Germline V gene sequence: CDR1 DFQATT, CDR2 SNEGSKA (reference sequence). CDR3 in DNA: TGCAGTGCTCCCCTCGGGGCATCTGGGTATTTT. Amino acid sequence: CSAPLGASGYF.

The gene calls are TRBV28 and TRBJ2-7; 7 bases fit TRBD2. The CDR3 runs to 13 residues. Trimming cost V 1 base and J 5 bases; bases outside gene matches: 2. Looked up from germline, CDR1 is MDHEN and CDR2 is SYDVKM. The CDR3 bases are TGTGCCAGCAGTTTATTCGGGGGGAACGAGCAGTACTTC. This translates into CASSLFGGNEQYF.

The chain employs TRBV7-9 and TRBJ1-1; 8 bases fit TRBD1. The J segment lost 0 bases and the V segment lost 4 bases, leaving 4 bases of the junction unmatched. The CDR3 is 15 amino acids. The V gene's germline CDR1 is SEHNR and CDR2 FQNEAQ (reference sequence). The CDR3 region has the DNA TGTGCCAGCAGCTCCAACAGGGGGGTGAACACTGAAGCTTTCTTT. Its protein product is CASSSNRGVNTEAFF. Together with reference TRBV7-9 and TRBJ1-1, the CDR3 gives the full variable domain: DTGVSQNPRHKITKRGQNVTFRCDPISEHNRLYWYRQTLGQGPEFLTYFQNEAQLEKSRLLSDRFSAERPKGSFSTLEIQRTEQGDSAMYLCASSSNRGVNTEAFFGQGTRLTVV.

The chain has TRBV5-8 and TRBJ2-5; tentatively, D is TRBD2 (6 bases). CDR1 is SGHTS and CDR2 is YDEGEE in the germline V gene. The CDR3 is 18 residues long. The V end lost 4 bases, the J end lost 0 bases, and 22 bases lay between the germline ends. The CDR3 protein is CASSPGGGGGWYQETQYF. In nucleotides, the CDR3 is TGTGCCAGCAGCCCCGGGGGAGGAGGCGGATGGTACCAAGAGACCCAGTACTTC.